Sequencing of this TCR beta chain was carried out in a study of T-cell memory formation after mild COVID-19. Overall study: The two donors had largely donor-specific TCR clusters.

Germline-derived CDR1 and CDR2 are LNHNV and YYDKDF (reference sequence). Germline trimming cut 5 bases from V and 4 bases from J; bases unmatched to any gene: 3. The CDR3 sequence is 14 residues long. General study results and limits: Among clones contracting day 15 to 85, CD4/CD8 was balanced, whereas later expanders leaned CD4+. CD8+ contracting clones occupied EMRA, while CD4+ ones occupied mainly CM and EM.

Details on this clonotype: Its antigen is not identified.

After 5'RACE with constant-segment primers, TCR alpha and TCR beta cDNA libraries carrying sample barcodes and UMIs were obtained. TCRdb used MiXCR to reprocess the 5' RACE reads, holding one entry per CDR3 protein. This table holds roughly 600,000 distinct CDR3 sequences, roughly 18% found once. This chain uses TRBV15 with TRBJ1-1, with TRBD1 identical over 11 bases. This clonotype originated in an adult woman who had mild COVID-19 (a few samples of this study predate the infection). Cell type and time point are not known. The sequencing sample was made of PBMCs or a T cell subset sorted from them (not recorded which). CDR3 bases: TGTGCCACCAGCGGACAGGGGGCGAGCACTGAAGCTTTCTTT. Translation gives CATSGQGASTEAFF.